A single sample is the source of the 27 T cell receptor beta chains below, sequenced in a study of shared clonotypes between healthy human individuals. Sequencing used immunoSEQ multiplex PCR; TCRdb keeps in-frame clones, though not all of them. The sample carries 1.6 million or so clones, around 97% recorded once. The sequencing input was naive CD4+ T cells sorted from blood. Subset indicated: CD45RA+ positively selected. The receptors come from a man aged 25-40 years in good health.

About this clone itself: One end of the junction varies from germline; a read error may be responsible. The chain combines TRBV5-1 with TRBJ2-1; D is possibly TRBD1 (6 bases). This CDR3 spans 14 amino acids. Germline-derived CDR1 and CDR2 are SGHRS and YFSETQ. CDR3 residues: CASGFRGLWNEQFF. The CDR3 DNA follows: TGCGCCAGCGGCTTCAGGGGCTTGTGGAATGAGCAGTTCTTC.

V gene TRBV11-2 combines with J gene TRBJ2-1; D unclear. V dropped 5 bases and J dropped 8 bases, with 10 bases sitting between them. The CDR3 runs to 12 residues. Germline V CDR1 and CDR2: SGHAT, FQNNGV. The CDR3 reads CASSRLGDEQFF. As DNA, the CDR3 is TGTGCCAGCAGCCGCCTAGGAGATGAGCAGTTCTTC.

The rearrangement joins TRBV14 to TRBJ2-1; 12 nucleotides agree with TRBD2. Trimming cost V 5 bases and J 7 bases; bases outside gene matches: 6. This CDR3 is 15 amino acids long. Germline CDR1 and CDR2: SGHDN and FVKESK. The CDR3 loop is CASSTLAGGYNEQFF. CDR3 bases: TGTGCCAGCAGCACGCTAGCGGGAGGGTATAATGAGCAGTTCTTC.

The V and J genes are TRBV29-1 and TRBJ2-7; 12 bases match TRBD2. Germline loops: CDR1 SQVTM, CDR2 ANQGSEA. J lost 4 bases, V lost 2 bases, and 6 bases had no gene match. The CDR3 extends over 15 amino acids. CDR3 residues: CSVETRLAGAYEQYF. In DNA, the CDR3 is TGCAGCGTTGAAACGCGACTAGCGGGAGCGTACGAGCAGTACTTC.

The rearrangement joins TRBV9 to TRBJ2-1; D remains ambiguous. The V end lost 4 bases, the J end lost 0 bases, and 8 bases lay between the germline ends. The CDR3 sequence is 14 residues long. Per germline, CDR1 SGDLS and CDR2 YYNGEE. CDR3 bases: TGTGCCAGCAGCCAAATCGGCTCCTACAATGAGCAGTTCTTC. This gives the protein CASSQIGSYNEQFF.

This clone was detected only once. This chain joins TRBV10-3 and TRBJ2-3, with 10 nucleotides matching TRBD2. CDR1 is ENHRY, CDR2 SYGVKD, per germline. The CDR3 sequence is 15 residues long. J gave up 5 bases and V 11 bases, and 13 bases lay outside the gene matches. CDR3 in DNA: TGTGCCTCCACCTCGCTAGCGGGAGTAAGAGATACGCAGTATTTT. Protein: CASTSLAGVRDTQYF.

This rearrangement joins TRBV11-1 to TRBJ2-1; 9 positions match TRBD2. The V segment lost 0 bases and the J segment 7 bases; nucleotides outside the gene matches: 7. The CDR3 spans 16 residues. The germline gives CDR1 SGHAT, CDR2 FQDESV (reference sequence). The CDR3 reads CASSLAGTSRVNEQFF. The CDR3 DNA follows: TGTGCCAGCAGCTTAGCCGGGACTAGCCGTGTTAATGAGCAGTTCTTC.

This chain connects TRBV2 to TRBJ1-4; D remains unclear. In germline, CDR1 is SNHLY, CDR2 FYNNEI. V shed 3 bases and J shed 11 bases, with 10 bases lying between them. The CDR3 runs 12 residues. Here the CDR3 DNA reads TGTGCCAGCAGTGACGGGATTGGGAAACTGTTTTTT. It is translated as CASSDGIGKLFF. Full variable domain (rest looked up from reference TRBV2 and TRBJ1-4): EPEVTQTPSHQVTQMGQEVILRCVPISNHLYFYWYRQILGQKVEFLVSFYNNEISEKSEIFDDQFSVERPDGSNFTLKIRSTKLEDSAMYFCASSDGIGKLFFGSGTQLSVL.

CDR3 loop: CASSLSTERPTPSGNTF. CDR3 DNA sequence: TGTGCCAGCAGTTTGAGTACAGAACGACCCACTCCTTCCGGCAACACCTTC. The chain links TRBV27 to TRBJ1-2; D is unclear. This CDR3 comprises 17 residues. The ends were cut back, 3 bases at V and 12 bases at J, with 29 bases in the middle. CDR1 is MNHEY and CDR2 is SMNVEV in the germline V gene (reference sequence).

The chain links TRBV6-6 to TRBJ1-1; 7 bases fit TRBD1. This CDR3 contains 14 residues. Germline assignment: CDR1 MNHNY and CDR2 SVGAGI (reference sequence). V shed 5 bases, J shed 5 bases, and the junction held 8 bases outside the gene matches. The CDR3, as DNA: TGTGCCAGCAGTCCCCGGACAGGAAATACTGAAGCTTTCTTT. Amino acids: CASSPRTGNTEAFF.

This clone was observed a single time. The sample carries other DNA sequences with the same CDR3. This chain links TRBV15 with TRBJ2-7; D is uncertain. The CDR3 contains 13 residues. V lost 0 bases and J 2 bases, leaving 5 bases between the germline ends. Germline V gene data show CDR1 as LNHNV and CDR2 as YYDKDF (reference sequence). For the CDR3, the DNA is TGTGCCACCAGCAGAGATGGCCCCTACGAGCAGTACTTC. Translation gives CATSRDGPYEQYF.

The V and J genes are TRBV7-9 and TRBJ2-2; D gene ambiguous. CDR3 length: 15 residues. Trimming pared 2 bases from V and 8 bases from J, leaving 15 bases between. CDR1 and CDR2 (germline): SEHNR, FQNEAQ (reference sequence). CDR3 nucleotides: TGTGCCAGCAGCTTAATCCTTGACCATCATGGGGAGCTGTTTTTT. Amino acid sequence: CASSLILDHHGELFF.

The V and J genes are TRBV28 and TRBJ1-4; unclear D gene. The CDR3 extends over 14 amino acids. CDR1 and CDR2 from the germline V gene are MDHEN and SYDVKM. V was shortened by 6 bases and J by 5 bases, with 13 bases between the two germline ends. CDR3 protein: CASRRERANEKLFF. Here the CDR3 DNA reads TGTGCCAGCAGGAGAGAAAGGGCGAATGAAAAACTGTTTTTT.

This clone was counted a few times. The CDR3 bases are TGTGCCAGCAGCCGGCGTTTTGGAGGAAATCAGCCCCAGCATTTT. Amino acids: CASSRRFGGNQPQHF. The chain joins TRBV7-2 to TRBJ1-5, with D unclear. CDR1 is SGHTA, CDR2 FQGNSA, per germline. The CDR3 loop spans 15 amino acids. Deletions cut 5 bases from V and 4 bases from J, with 15 bases between.

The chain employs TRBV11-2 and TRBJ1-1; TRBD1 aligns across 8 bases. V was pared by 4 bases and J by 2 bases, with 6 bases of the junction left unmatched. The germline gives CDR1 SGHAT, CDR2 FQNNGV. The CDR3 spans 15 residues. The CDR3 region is CASSSMGQVNTEAFF. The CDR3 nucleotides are TGTGCCAGCAGCTCGATGGGACAGGTAAACACTGAAGCTTTCTTT.

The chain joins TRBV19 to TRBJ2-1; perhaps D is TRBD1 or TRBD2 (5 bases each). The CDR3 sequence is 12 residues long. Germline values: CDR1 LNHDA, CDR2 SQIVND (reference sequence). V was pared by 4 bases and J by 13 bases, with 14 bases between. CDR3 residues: CASSTRGVEQFF. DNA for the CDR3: TGTGCCAGTAGTACCAGAGGGGTCGAACAGTTCTTC. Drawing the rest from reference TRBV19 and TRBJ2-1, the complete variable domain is DGGITQSPKYLFRKEGQNVTLSCEQNLNHDAMYWYRQDPGQGLRLIYYSQIVNDFQKGDIAEGYSVSREKKESFPLTVTSAQKNPTAFYLCASSTRGVEQFFGPGTRLTVL.

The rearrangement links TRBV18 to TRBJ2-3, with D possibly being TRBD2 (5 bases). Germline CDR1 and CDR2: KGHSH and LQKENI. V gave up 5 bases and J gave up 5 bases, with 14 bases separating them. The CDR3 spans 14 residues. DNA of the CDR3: TGTGCCAGCTCAGCAGACTACAACGGAGATACGCAGTATTTT. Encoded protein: CASSADYNGDTQYF.

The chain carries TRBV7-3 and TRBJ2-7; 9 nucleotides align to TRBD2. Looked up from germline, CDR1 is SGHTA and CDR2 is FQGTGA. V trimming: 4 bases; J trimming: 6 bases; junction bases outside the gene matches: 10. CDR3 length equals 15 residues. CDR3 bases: TGTGCCAGCAGCTCTATAGCGGGAGAGGACACCGAGCAGTACTTC. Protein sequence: CASSSIAGEDTEQYF.

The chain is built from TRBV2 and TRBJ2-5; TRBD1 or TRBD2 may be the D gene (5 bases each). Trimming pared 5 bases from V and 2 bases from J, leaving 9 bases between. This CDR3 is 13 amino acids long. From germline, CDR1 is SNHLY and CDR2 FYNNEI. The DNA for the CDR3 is TGTGCCAGCAGTTGGGACGATCAAGAGACCCAGTACTTC. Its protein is CASSWDDQETQYF.

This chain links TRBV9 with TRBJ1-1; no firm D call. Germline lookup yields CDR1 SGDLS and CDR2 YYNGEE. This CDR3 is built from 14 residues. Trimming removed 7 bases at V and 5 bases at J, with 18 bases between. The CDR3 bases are TGTGCCAGCGGGGAGGCTCTGCCGCGGACTGAAGCTTTCTTT. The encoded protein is CASGEALPRTEAFF. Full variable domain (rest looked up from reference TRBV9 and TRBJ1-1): DSGVTQTPKHLITATGQRVTLRCSPRSGDLSVYWYQQSLDQGLQFLIQYYNGEERAKGNILERFSAQQFPDLHSELNLSSLELGDSALYFCASGEALPRTEAFFGQGTRLTVV.

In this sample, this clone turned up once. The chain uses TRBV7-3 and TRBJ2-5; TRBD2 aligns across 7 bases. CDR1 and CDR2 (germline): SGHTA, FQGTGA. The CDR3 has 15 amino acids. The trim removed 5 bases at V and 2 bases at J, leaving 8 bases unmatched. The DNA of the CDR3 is TGTGCCAGCAGCCGATCCGGGGGGATACAAGAGACCCAGTACTTC. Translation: CASSRSGGIQETQYF.

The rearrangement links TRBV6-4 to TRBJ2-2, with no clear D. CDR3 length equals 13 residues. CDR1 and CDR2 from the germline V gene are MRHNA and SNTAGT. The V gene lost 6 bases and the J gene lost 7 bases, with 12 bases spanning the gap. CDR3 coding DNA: TGTGCCAGCAGCCCCAAATTTCACGGGGAGCTGTTTTTT. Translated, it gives CASSPKFHGELFF.

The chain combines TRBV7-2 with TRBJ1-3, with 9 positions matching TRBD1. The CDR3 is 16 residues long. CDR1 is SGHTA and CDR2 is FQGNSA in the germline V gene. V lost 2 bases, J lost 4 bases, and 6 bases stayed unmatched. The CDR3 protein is CASSLRAGQGGNTIYF. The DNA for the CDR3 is TGTGCCAGCAGCTTAAGGGCGGGACAGGGAGGAAACACCATATATTTT.

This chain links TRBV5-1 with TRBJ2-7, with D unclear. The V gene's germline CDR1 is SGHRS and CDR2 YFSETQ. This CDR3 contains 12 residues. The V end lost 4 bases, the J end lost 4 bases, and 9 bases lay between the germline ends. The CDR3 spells CASSPDVYEQYF. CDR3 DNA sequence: TGCGCCAGCAGCCCGGACGTATACGAGCAGTACTTC.

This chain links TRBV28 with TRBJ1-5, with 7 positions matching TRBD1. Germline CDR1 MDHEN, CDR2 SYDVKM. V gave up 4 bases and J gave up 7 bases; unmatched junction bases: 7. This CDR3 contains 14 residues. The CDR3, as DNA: TGTGCCAGCAGTTCCACAGGGGCTAGACAGCCCCAGCATTTT. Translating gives CASSSTGARQPQHF.

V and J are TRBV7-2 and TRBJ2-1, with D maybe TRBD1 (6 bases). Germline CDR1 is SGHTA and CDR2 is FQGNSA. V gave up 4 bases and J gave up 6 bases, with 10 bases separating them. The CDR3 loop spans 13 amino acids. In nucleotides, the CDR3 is TGTGCCAGCAGCTCCACAGGGCTCAATGAGCAGTTCTTC. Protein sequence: CASSSTGLNEQFF.

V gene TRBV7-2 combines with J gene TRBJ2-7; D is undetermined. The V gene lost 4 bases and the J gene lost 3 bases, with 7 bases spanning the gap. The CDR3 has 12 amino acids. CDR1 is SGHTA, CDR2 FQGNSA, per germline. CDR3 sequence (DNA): TGTGCCAGCAGCTCGGGTATCTACGAGCAGTACTTC. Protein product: CASSSGIYEQYF.